This T cell receptor (beta chain) came from a study of shared clonotypes between healthy human individuals. Whole-study results and caveats: Sharing across four donors was highest in naive CD4 (roughly 5%) and lowest in memory CD8 (about 0.4%). Relative to their counterparts shared across all four donors, non-shared clonotypes exhibited diminished generation probabilities.

Germline lookup yields CDR1 MNHEY and CDR2 SMNVEV (reference sequence). Between the trimmed V and J ends, which lost 4 bases and 4 bases, there was a span of 10 bases. The CDR3 runs to 13 residues. Sequenced by immunoSEQ multiplex PCR; TCRdb stores in-frame clones only, minus some. In the table there are millions of clones, roughly 92% of which are singletons. Regarding this clone: Its specificity is not known.

Those who donated, Caucasian adults without exception, all lived in Nashville, Tennessee. The genes are TRBV27 and TRBJ2-5; D is undetermined. Sequencing was done on a sample of naive CD4+ T cells sorted from blood. The subset is: CD45RA+ positively selected. The clonotype comes from a man between 18 and 35 years old in good health. The CDR3: CASSSLISETQYF. The CDR3 DNA reads TGTGCCAGCAGTTCCCTCATCTCAGAGACCCAGTACTTC.